These 4 T cell receptor beta chains were all obtained from the same sample, sequenced in a study of shared clonotypes between healthy human individuals. TCRdb's copy holds only in-frame clones and misses some; the assay was immunoSEQ multiplex PCR. The sample has about 580,000 clones, roughly 98% seen once; the top ten hold approximately 0.3%. Naive CD8 cells lacked CD45RO, underwent positive selection for CCR7 and left out terminally differentiated effector memory CD45RA+ cells. The specimen sequenced was naive CD8+ T cells sorted from blood. Every receptor here comes from a man aged 25 to 45 in good health.

This sequence joins TRBV7-2 and TRBJ2-7, with D possibly being TRBD1 or TRBD2 (5 bases each). Germline values: CDR1 SGHTA, CDR2 FQGNSA. V dropped 5 bases and J dropped 2 bases, with 10 bases sitting between them. The CDR3 is made up of 13 amino acids. The CDR3 DNA is TGTGCCAGCAGCAAGGGACGAGCCTACGAGCAGTACTTC. Translated, it gives CASSKGRAYEQYF.

The chain recombines TRBV13 with TRBJ2-7, with 9 bases matching TRBD1. Trimming at V came to 4 bases and at J to 6 bases, leaving 10 bases not matched to a gene. In germline, CDR1 is PRHDT, CDR2 FYEKMQ (reference sequence). The CDR3 is 15 residues long. The CDR3, as DNA: TGTGCCAGCAGCTGGAGGCACAGGGGGCAGGCCGAGCAGTACTTC. This translates into CASSWRHRGQAEQYF.

The V gene is TRBV25-1, the J gene TRBJ2-1, with a weak D call TRBD1 (5 bases). CDR1 is MGHDK and CDR2 is SYGVNS in the germline V gene. The CDR3 loop spans 15 amino acids. V was trimmed by 2 bases and J by 0 bases, leaving 8 bases between them. The CDR3 sequence is CASSEQGSSYNEQFF. The CDR3 nucleotides are TGTGCCAGCAGTGAACAGGGTAGCTCCTACAATGAGCAGTTCTTC.

To note about this clone: Other DNA sequences in this sample translate to the same CDR3. This chain uses TRBV11-2 with TRBJ2-7; D possibly corresponds to TRBD2 (6 bases). Trimming pared 1 base from V and 3 bases from J, leaving 7 bases between. From germline, CDR1 is SGHAT and CDR2 FQNNGV. The CDR3 covers 13 residues. CDR3 nucleotides: TGTGCCAGCAGCTTAGTGGGGGGCTACGAGCAGTACTTC. This sequence encodes CASSLVGGYEQYF.